The 18 T cell receptor beta chains given below trace back to one sample, sequenced in a study of blood T cell repertoires in COVID-19. TCRdb's copy holds only in-frame clones and misses some; the assay was immunoSEQ multiplex PCR. The sample records about 210,000 clones, around nine tenths being singletons. Sequencing used peripheral blood. The receptors were gathered from a man between 18 and 29 years old with active or convalescent COVID-19.

The chain carries TRBV5-5 and TRBJ2-3, with a tentative D call TRBD1 (5 bases). The CDR3 length is 16 residues. Trimming left V 4 bases short and J 2 bases short, with 17 bases between. CDR1 is SGHKS, CDR2 YYEKEE, per germline (reference sequence). The CDR3 loop reads CASSPSLGRVTDTQYF. The CDR3, as DNA: TGTGCCAGCAGCCCCTCATTGGGCAGGGTCACAGATACGCAGTATTTT. Full variable domain (remainder filled in from reference TRBV5-5 and TRBJ2-3): DAGVTQSPTHLIKTRGQQVTLRCSPISGHKSVSWYQQVLGQGPQFIFQYYEKEERGRGNFPDRFSARQFPNYSSELNVNALLLGDSALYLCASSPSLGRVTDTQYFGPGTRLTVL.

On this clone itself: Other DNA sequences within the sample encode an identical CDR3. This sequence joins TRBV19 and TRBJ1-6; 7 bases align to TRBD1. The V gene's germline CDR1 is LNHDA and CDR2 SQIVND (reference sequence). This CDR3 contains 14 residues. J lost 6 bases, V lost 6 bases, and 5 bases had no gene match. The CDR3 DNA reads as TGTGCCAGTAGGCCCGGGACAGCTAATTCACCCCTCCACTTT. Its translation: CASRPGTANSPLHF.

The chain carries TRBV18 and TRBJ2-1; D is perhaps TRBD2 (6 bases). Germline V gene lookup returns CDR1 KGHSH and CDR2 LQKENI. CDR3 length: 17 residues. V was pared by 4 bases and J by 6 bases, with 22 bases between. For the CDR3, the DNA is TGTGCCAGCTCACTCCCGACTAGTTCAGGGCCATTCAATGAGCAGTTCTTC. Its protein is CASSLPTSSGPFNEQFF.

V is TRBV7-8 and J is TRBJ1-5; D remains unclear. This CDR3 is 13 amino acids long. With 1 base removed from V and 8 bases from J, the gap between germline ends came to 9 bases. The germline V gene has CDR1 SGHVS and CDR2 FQNEAQ. CDR3 coding DNA: TGTGCCAGCAGCTTAGATAGTAGTGAGCCCCAGCATTTT. Amino acids: CASSLDSSEPQHF.

The chain employs TRBV5-6 and TRBJ2-7, with a possible D match to TRBD1 (5 bases). The CDR3 has 16 amino acids. CDR1 is SGHDT and CDR2 is YYEEEE in the germline V gene. Between the trimmed V and J ends, which lost 0 bases and 3 bases, there was a span of 16 bases. The CDR3 protein is CASSLDAWPGRYEQYF. CDR3 nucleotide sequence: TGTGCCAGCAGCTTGGATGCGTGGCCAGGGCGCTACGAGCAGTACTTC.

The rearrangement links TRBV5-1 to TRBJ2-2; the D gene is possibly TRBD1 (5 bases). CDR1 SGHRS and CDR2 YFSETQ come from the germline V gene. CDR3 size: 15 residues. V dropped 0 bases and J dropped 7 bases, with 13 bases sitting between them. In nucleotides, the CDR3 is TGCGCCAGCAGCTTGGCAGGGTTGGAAGGCGGGGAGCTGTTTTTT. Translated: CASSLAGLEGGELFF.

This clone occurred a few times. V is TRBV27 and J is TRBJ1-4; TRBD1 might be the D (6 bases). Germline loops: CDR1 MNHEY, CDR2 SMNVEV (reference sequence). Deletions cut 6 bases from V and 8 bases from J, with 19 bases between. CDR3 length: 15 amino acids. DNA of the CDR3: TGTGCCAGCAGAAAAACAGGGACCGGGCGGGAAAAACTGTTTTTT. Translated: CASRKTGTGREKLFF. The full variable domain, completed using reference TRBV27 and TRBJ1-4, is EAQVTQNPRYLITVTGKKLTVTCSQNMNHEYMSWYRQDPGLGLRQIYYSMNVEVTDKGDVPEGYKVSRKEKRNFPLILESPSPNQTSLYFCASRKTGTGREKLFFGSGTQLSVL.

The V gene is TRBV2, the J gene TRBJ1-2, with D perhaps matching TRBD1 (5 bases). There are 13 residues in the CDR3. Germline CDR1 SNHLY, CDR2 FYNNEI. V was clipped by 6 bases and J by 8 bases, with 16 bases between them. CDR3 protein: CASSLTGFGGYTF. The CDR3 DNA reads TGTGCCAGCAGCCTAACAGGCTTTGGGGGCTACACCTTC.

The CDR3, as DNA: TGTGCCAGCAGCTTTCGGACAGGCCACTATGGCTACACCTTC. It is translated as CASSFRTGHYGYTF. The V gene is TRBV7-8, the J gene TRBJ1-2; 7 bases align to TRBD1. The V and J ends lost 3 bases and 3 bases, in that order; junction bases with no gene match: 4. The CDR3 sequence is 14 residues long. In germline, CDR1 is SGHVS, CDR2 FQNEAQ.

J is TRBJ2-3 and V is TRBV28; 7 nucleotides align to TRBD2. J was trimmed by 0 bases and V by 5 bases; bases with no gene match: 5. Germline CDR1 and CDR2: MDHEN and SYDVKM. The CDR3 consists of 15 residues. CDR3 in DNA: TGTGCCAGCAGTCGGGGGGAACCTAGCACAGATACGCAGTATTTT. As protein: CASSRGEPSTDTQYF.

This clone was seen just once. V gene TRBV9 combines with J gene TRBJ2-7; TRBD2 is a possible D gene (7 bases). Trimming stripped 4 bases from V and 5 bases from J, with 22 bases between. CDR3 length: 16 amino acids. The V gene's germline CDR1 is SGDLS and CDR2 YYNGEE. CDR3 loop: CASSPTPRGGWNEQYF. For the CDR3, the DNA is TGTGCCAGCAGCCCCACCCCGAGGGGGGGGTGGAACGAGCAGTACTTC. Together with reference TRBV9 and TRBJ2-7, the CDR3 gives the full variable domain: DSGVTQTPKHLITATGQRVTLRCSPRSGDLSVYWYQQSLDQGLQFLIQYYNGEERAKGNILERFSAQQFPDLHSELNLSSLELGDSALYFCASSPTPRGGWNEQYFGPGTRLTVT.

V is TRBV5-4 and J is TRBJ1-6, with TRBD1 matching 8 bases. V lost 4 bases and J lost 0; bases outside the gene matches: 9. Germline CDR1 reads SGHNT; CDR2 reads YYREEE (reference sequence). CDR3 length: 18 residues. The CDR3 bases are TGTGCCAGCAGCCTAAACAGGGGGTACAGCTCCTATAATTCACCCCTCCACTTT. Amino acid sequence: CASSLNRGYSSYNSPLHF.

The CDR3 loop is CASSANAGGYNEQFF. CDR3 sequence (DNA): TGTGCCAGCAGCGCCAACGCGGGGGGGTACAATGAGCAGTTCTTC. The chain links TRBV7-7 to TRBJ2-1, with 9 bases lining up with TRBD2. The germline gives CDR1 SSHAT, CDR2 FNYEAQ (reference sequence). V lost 5 bases to trimming and J lost 4 bases; unmatched junction nucleotides: 6. The CDR3 extends over 15 amino acids.

A note on this clone: A read error may produce the germline difference seen at one junction end. The CDR3 protein is CSASRSTQPQHF. In nucleotides, the CDR3 is TGCAGTGCTAGTCGGAGCACTCAGCCCCAGCATTTT. The chain joins TRBV20-1 to TRBJ1-5; D is ambiguous. This CDR3 region has 12 residues. The germline gives CDR1 DFQATT, CDR2 SNEGSKA (reference sequence).

The rearrangement uses TRBV11-1 and TRBJ2-7; D is perhaps TRBD2 (6 bases). CDR3 length: 15 residues. V lost 1 base, J lost 7 bases, and 17 bases lay in between. The germline V gene encodes CDR1 SGHAT and CDR2 FQDESV (reference sequence). CDR3 loop: CASSLVRLGVGEQYF. CDR3 sequence (DNA): TGTGCCAGCAGCTTAGTTCGACTAGGAGTTGGGGAGCAGTACTTC.

The V gene is TRBV30, the J gene TRBJ1-4; a possible D gene is TRBD1 (6 bases). Between the trimmed V and J ends, which lost 4 bases and 8 bases, there was a span of 14 bases. CDR1 is GTSNPN and CDR2 is SVGIG in the germline V gene (reference sequence). The CDR3 loop spans 13 amino acids. The CDR3 sequence: CAWTPGVWEKLFF. The CDR3 DNA sequence: TGTGCCTGGACTCCAGGGGTCTGGGAAAAACTGTTTTTT.

Concerning this clone itself: The sample contains more than one DNA sequence encoding this CDR3. The J gene is TRBJ2-5, the V gene TRBV5-1; 7 nucleotides line up with TRBD1. J lost 1 base, V lost 4 bases, and 4 bases had no gene match. This CDR3 has 14 residues. The germline V gene has CDR1 SGHRS and CDR2 YFSETQ. CDR3 DNA: TGCGCCAGCAGCCCAGGGACAGCCCAAGAGACCCAGTACTTC. This encodes CASSPGTAQETQYF.

To note about this clone: The sample contains more than one DNA sequence encoding this CDR3. The CDR3 region has the DNA TGTGCCAGCAGTAGGGGACAGAACTATGGCTACACCTTC. It is translated as CASSRGQNYGYTF. The V gene is TRBV12-3 or TRBV12-4, the J gene TRBJ1-2, with TRBD1 matching 7 bases. V shed 5 bases and J 2 bases; nucleotides not matched to a gene: 2. CDR3 length equals 13 residues.